The rows below give T cell receptor beta chains drawn from one sample of a study of post-analysis software for immune sequencing data. TCRdb reprocessed the PCR reads via MiXCR and lists one record per CDR3 protein. Of over 700,000 distinct CDR3 sequences listed, roughly 27% are singletons. Sequencing was done on a sample of blood. The receptors originated from a girl aged 10-17 years with multiple sclerosis. The CDR3 runs from the conserved cysteine through the conserved F or W. Each record gives: J gene, clone size, V gene, D gene, CDR3 protein, CDR3 DNA. The D gene is left open where the match is weak. For some rows the clone size is stated as once, few or many, or as a class when expanded; others skip it.

>TRBJ1-2|.|TRBV7-9|.
CASSLRSHGYTF
TGTGCCAGCAGCTTACGGTCCCATGGCTACACCTTC
>TRBJ2-1|.|TRBV7-2|TRBD1
CASTQRWDRVKNEQFF
TGTGCCAGCACCCAACGCTGGGACAGGGTCAAAAATGAGCAGTTCTTC
>TRBJ2-5|many|TRBV7-9|.
CASSLSSQETQYF
TGTGCCAGCAGCTTAAGCAGTCAAGAGACCCAGTACTTC
>TRBJ2-2|.|TRBV10-3|TRBD1
CASGTGSTGELFF
TGTGCCAGCGGGACAGGGTCAACCGGGGAGCTGTTTTTT
>TRBJ2-7|.|TRBV6-5|.
CASRRGPSPNYEQYF
TGTGCCAGCAGACGGGGACCCTCACCAAACTACGAGCAGTACTTC
>TRBJ1-3|.|TRBV7-8|.
CASSLVEGNGNTIYF
TGTGCCAGCAGCTTAGTCGAGGGGAACGGAAACACCATATATTTT
>TRBJ2-7|.|TRBV29-1|TRBD2
CSVVGEGGEQYF
TGCAGCGTTGTGGGCGAGGGAGGGGAGCAGTACTTC
>TRBJ2-7|few|TRBV20-1|TRBD2
CSATTIPPPGLRSYEQYF
TGCAGTGCTACGACTATTCCACCTCCGGGACTAAGATCCTACGAGCAGTACTTC
>TRBJ2-1|few|TRBV9|TRBD2
CASSTSGALGGDEQFF
TGTGCCAGCAGCACTAGCGGGGCCCTCGGTGGCGATGAGCAGTTCTTC
>TRBJ2-5|.|TRBV7-2|.
CASRPGTQETQYF
TGTGCCAGCAGACCCGGGACTCAAGAGACCCAGTACTTC
>TRBJ2-1|once|TRBV4-3|TRBD2
CASSHETSGRNGQFF
TGCGCCAGCAGCCACGAGACTAGCGGGAGGAATGGGCAGTTCTTC
>TRBJ1-2|many|TRBV11-2|.
CASSPTGTNYGYTF
TGTGCCAGCAGCCCAACCGGTACTAACTATGGCTACACCTTC
>TRBJ2-5|.|TRBV7-2|.
CASTRGDLQETQYF
TGTGCCAGCACGAGGGGGGACCTACAAGAGACCCAGTACTTC
>TRBJ2-3|.|TRBV5-1|.
CASSLMRTEVGDTQYF
TGCGCCAGCAGCTTAATGCGGACGGAGGTCGGAGATACGCAGTATTTT